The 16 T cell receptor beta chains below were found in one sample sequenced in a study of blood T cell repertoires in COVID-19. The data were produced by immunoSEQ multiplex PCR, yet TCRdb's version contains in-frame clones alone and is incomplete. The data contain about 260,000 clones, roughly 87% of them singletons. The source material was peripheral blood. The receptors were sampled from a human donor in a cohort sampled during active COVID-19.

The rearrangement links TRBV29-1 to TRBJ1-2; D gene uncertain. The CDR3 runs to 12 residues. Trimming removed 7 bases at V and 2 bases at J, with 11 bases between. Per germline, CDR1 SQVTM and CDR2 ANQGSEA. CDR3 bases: TGCAGCGCCACGGGAGGAAACTATGGCTACACCTTC. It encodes CSATGGNYGYTF.

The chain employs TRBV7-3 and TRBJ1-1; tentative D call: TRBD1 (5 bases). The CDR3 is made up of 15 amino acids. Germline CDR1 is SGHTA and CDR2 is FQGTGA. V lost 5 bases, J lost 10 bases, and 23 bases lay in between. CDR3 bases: TGTGCCAGCAGCGCCTCGCCTACGGGGGGGAATAGAGCTTTCTTT. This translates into CASSASPTGGNRAFF.

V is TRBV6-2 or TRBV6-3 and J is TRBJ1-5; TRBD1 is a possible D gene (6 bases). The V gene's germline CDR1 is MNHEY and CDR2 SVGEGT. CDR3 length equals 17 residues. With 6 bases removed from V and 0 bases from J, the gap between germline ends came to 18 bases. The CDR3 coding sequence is TGTGCCAGCAGCCGACAGGTATATGGATATAGCAATCAGCCCCAGCATTTT. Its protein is CASSRQVYGYSNQPQHF.

In DNA, the CDR3 is TGTGCCAGCAGTGAATCGGGGCGGGGGGGCGATGAGCAGTTCTTC. Protein product: CASSESGRGGDEQFF. This chain joins TRBV25-1 and TRBJ2-1; 9 bases agree with TRBD2. The CDR3 has 15 residues. Per the germline V gene, CDR1 is MGHDK and CDR2 is SYGVNS. The J segment lost 8 bases and the V segment lost 1 base, leaving 6 bases of the junction unmatched. The full variable domain, its missing parts supplied by reference TRBV25-1 and TRBJ2-1, is EADIYQTPRYLVIGTGKKITLECSQTMGHDKMYWYQQDPGMELHLIHYSYGVNSTEKGDLSSESTVSRIRTEHFPLTLESARPSHTSQYLCASSESGRGGDEQFFGPGTRLTVL.

The chain's CDR3 is CASSQASGEEKLFF. The CDR3 bases are TGTGCCAGCAGCCAAGCTTCTGGGGAGGAAAAACTGTTTTTT. The rearrangement links TRBV3-1 (or the pseudogene TRBV3-2) to TRBJ1-4, with D hard to call. The CDR3 contains 14 residues. Germline V gene sequence: CDR1 LGHDT, CDR2 YNNKEL (reference sequence). V lost 1 base to trimming and J lost 8 bases, with 11 bases between them.

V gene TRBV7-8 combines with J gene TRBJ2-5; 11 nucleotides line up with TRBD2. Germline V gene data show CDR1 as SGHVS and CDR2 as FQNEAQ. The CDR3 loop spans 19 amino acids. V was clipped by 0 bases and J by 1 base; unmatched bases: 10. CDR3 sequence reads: CASSLAISVAGGPQETQYF. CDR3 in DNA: TGTGCCAGCAGCTTAGCTATCTCGGTAGCGGGAGGGCCCCAAGAGACCCAGTACTTC.

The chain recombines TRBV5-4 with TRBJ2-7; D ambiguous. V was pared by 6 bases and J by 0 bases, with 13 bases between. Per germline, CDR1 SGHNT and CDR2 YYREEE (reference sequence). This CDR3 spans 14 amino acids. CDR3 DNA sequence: TGTGCCAGCAAGTTCACTAAGAACTCCTACGAGCAGTACTTC. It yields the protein CASKFTKNSYEQYF.

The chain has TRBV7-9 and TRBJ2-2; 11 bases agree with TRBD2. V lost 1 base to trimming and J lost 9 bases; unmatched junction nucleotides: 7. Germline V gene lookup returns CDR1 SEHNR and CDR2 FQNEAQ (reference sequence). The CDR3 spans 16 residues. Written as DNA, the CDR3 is TGTGCCAGCAGCTTAGGTCGGACTAGCGGGTCCTGGGAGCTGTTTTTT. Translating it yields CASSLGRTSGSWELFF.

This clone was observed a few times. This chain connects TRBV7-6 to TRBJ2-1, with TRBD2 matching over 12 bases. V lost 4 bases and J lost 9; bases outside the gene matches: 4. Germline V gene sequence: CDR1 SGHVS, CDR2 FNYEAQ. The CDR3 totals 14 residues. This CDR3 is CASSSSGRGGEQFF. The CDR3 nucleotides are TGTGCCAGCAGCTCTAGCGGGAGGGGAGGTGAGCAGTTCTTC. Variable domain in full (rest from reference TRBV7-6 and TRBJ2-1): GAGVSQSPRYKVTKRGQDVALRCDPISGHVSLYWYRQALGQGPEFLTYFNYEAQQDKSGLPNDRFSAERPEGSISTLTIQRTEQRDSAMYRCASSSSGRGGEQFFGPGTRLTVL.

The CDR3 DNA follows: TGTGCCAGCAGCGTAGGGCTAGCCCTCCAAGAGACCCAGTACTTC. The encoded protein is CASSVGLALQETQYF. V gene TRBV9 combines with J gene TRBJ2-5, with D tentatively TRBD2 (5 bases). CDR1 is SGDLS, CDR2 YYNGEE, per germline. The CDR3 covers 15 residues. V lost 0 bases and J 1 base, leaving 10 bases between the germline ends.

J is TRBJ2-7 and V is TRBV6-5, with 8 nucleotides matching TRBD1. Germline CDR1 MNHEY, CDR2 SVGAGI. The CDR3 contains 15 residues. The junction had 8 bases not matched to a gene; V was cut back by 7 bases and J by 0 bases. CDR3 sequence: CASTPRQGSSYEQYF. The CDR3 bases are TGTGCCAGCACCCCTAGACAGGGGAGCTCCTACGAGCAGTACTTC.

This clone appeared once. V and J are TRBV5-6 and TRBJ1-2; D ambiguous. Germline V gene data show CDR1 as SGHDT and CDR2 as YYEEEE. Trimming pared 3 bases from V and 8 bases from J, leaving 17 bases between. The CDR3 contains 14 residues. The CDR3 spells CASSSFKLVPGYTF. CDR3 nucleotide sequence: TGTGCCAGCAGCTCGTTTAAGTTAGTCCCAGGCTACACCTTC.

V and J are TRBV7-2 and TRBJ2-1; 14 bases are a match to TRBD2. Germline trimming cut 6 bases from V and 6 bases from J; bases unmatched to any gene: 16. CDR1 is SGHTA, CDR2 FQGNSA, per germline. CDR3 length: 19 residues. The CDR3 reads CASSSKSGLAGDLANEQFF. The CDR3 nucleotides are TGTGCCAGCAGTTCAAAGTCGGGACTAGCGGGAGATCTTGCCAATGAGCAGTTCTTC.

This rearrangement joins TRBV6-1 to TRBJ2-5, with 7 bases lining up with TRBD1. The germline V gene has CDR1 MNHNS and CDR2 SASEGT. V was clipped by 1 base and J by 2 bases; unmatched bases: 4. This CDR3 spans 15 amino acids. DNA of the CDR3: TGTGCCAGCAGTGAAGGCTTGGGACAGCAAGAGACCCAGTACTTC. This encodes CASSEGLGQQETQYF.

CDR3: CSATTGTEAFF. Written as DNA, the CDR3 is TGCAGTGCAACCACAGGGACAGAAGCTTTCTTT. V gene TRBV20-1 combines with J gene TRBJ1-1, with D perhaps TRBD1 (6 bases). Trimming left V 6 bases short and J 8 bases short, with 13 bases between. Germline CDR1 reads DFQATT; CDR2 reads SNEGSKA (reference sequence). CDR3 length equals 11 residues.

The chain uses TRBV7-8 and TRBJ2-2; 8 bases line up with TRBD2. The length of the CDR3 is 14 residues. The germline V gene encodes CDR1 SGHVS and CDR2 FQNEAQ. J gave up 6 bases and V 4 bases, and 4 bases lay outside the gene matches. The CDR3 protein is CASSSTGGAGELFF. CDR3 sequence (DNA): TGTGCCAGCAGCTCAACGGGAGGGGCCGGGGAGCTGTTTTTT.